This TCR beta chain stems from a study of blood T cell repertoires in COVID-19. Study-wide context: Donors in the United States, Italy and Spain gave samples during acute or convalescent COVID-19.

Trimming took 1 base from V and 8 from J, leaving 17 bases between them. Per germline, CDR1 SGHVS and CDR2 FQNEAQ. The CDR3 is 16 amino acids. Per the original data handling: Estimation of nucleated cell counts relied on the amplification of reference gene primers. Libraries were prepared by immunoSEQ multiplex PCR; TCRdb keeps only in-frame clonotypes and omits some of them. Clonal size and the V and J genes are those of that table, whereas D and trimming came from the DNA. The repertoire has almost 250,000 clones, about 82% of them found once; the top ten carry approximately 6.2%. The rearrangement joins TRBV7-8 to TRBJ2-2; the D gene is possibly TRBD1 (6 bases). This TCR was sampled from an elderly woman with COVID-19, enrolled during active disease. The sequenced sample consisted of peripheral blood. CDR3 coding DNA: TGTGCCAGCAGCTTAGAGAGGGGACATCTAGGGGGGGAGCTGTTTTTT. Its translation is CASSLERGHLGGELFF. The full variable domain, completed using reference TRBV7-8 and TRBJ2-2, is GAGVSQSPRYKVAKRGQDVALRCDPISGHVSLFWYQQALGQGPEFLTYFQNEAQLDKSGLPSDRFFAERPEGSVSTLKIQRTQQEDSAVYLCASSLERGHLGGELFFGEGSRLTVL.